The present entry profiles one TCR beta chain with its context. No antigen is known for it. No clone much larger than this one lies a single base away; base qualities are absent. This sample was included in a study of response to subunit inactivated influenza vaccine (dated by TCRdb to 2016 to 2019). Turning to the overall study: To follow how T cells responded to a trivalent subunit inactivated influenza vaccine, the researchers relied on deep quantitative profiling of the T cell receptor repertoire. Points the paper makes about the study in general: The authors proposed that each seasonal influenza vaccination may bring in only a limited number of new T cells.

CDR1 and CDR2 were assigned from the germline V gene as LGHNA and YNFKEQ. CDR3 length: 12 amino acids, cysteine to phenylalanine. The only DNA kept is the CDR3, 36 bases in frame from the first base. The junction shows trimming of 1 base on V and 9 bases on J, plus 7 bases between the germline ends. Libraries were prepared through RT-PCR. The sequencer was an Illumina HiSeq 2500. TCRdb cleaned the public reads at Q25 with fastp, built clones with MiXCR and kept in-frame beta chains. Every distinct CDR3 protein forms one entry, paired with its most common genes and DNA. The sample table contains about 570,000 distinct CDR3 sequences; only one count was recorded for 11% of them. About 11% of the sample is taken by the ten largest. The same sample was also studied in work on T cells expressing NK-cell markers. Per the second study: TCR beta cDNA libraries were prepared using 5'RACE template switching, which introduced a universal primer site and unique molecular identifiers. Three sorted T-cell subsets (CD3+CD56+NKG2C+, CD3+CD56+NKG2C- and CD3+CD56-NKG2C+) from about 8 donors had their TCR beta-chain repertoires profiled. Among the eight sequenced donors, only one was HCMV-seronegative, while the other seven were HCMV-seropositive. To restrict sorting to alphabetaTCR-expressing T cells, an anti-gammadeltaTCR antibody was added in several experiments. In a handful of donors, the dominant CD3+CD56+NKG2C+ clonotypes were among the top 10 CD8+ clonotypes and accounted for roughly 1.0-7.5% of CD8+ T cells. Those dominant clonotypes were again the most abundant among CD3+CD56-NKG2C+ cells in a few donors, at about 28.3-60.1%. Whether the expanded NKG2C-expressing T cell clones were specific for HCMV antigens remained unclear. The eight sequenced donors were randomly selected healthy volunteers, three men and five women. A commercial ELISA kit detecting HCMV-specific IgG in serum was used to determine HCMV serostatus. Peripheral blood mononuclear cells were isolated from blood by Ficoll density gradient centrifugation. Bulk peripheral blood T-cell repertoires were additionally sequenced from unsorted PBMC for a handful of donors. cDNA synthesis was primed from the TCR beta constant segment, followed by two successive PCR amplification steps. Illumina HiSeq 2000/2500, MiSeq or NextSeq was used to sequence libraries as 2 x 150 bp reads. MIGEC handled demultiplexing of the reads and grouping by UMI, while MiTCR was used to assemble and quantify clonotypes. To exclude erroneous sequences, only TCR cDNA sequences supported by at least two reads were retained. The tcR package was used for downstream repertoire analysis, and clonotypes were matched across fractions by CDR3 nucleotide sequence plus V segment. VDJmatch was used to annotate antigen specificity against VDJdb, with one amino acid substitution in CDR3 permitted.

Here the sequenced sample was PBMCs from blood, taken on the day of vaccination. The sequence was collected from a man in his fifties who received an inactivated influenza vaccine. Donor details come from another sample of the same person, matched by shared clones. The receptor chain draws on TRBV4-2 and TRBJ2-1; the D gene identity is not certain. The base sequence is TGTGCCAGCAGCCAAGTCCGCGGTGAGCAGTTCTTC. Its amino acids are CASSQVRGEQFF.